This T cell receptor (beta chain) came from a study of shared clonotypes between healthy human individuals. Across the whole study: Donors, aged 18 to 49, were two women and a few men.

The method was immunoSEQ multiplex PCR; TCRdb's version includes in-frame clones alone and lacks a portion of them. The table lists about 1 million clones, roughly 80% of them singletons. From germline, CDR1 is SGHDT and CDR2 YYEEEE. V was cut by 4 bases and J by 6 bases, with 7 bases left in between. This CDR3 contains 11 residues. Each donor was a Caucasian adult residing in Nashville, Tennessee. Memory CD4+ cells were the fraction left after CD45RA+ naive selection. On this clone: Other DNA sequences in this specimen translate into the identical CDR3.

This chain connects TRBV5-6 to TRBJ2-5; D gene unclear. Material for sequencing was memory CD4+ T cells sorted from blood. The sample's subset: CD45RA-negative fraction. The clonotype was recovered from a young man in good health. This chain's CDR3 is CASSREKTQYF. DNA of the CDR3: TGTGCCAGCAGCCGAGAGAAGACCCAGTACTTC.